The next 21 T cell receptor beta chains were all read from a single sample in a study of breast tumors, draining lymph nodes, adjacent tissues. TCRdb reprocessed the multiplex PCR reads with MiXCR, giving one entry per CDR3 protein. The profile shows more than 200,000 distinct CDR3 sequences, 32% of them singletons. Samples came from axillary lymph nodes draining the breast cancer. The sequencing sample was made of axillary lymph node tissue. The source of these receptors is a female donor with breast cancer. Some clones in this sample may be carry-over from other donors' samples.

The rearrangement uses TRBV11-3 and TRBJ1-2; no firm D call. The germline V gene encodes CDR1 SGHNT and CDR2 YENEEA. CDR3 length: 12 amino acids. V was pared by 0 bases and J by 6 bases, with 5 bases between. This CDR3 is CASSLESDGYTF. The CDR3 region has the DNA TGTGCCAGCAGCTTAGAATCGGATGGCTACACCTTC.

The gene calls are TRBV7-2 and TRBJ2-2; the D gene is possibly TRBD2 (7 bases). The V and J ends lost 5 bases and 6 bases respectively, with 13 bases between them. The CDR3 is 14 amino acids. Germline V lookup: CDR1 SGHTA, CDR2 FQGNSA. For the CDR3, the DNA is TGTGCCAGCAGCCGGAGGGGGGGCGCCGGGGAGCTGTTTTTT. Translation gives CASSRRGGAGELFF.

This clonotype was recorded at least ten times. V usage is TRBV27 and J usage is TRBJ2-7, with TRBD2 matching over 10 bases. CDR3 size: 17 residues. Losses at the gene ends were 2 bases for V and 5 bases for J; bases not matched to a gene: 12. Germline CDR1 MNHEY, CDR2 SMNVEV (reference sequence). The CDR3: CASSLVAGGSQGDEQYF. CDR3 sequence (DNA): TGTGCCAGCAGTTTAGTAGCGGGAGGCTCCCAAGGGGACGAGCAGTACTTC.

This clonotype was counted many times. The chain employs TRBV20-1 and TRBJ2-1, with D tentatively TRBD2 (5 bases). V dropped 1 base and J dropped 8 bases, with 9 bases sitting between them. Germline V gene sequence: CDR1 DFQATT, CDR2 SNEGSKA (reference sequence). The CDR3 length is 12 residues. CDR3 DNA: TGCAGTGCTAGAGGCCCCGGGGATGAGCAGTTCTTC. Amino acids: CSARGPGDEQFF.

This chain connects TRBV29-1 to TRBJ1-5; TRBD1 agrees at 7 bases. Germline values: CDR1 SQVTM, CDR2 ANQGSEA. The CDR3 is 14 residues long. Trimming cost V 4 bases and J 4 bases; bases outside gene matches: 7. The CDR3 loop is CSVVTGAGNQPQHF. Here the CDR3 DNA reads TGCAGCGTTGTCACAGGGGCGGGAAATCAGCCCCAGCATTTT.

The V gene is TRBV20-1, the J gene TRBJ1-2, with D tentatively TRBD1 (5 bases). V was clipped by 0 bases and J by 8 bases, with 22 bases between them. The CDR3 length is 16 residues. Germline assignment: CDR1 DFQATT and CDR2 SNEGSKA (reference sequence). Here the CDR3 reads CSARDKRTSGARGYTF. The CDR3 DNA reads as TGCAGTGCTAGAGATAAAAGAACTAGCGGGGCCAGGGGCTACACCTTC.

This clonotype was seen a few times. This chain links TRBV7-9 with TRBJ1-1; perhaps TRBD1 as D (5 bases). Trimming cost V 2 bases and J 4 bases, with 11 bases left between them. The length of the CDR3 is 14 residues. Germline CDR1 reads SEHNR; CDR2 reads FQNEAQ (reference sequence). As DNA, the CDR3 is TGTGCCAGCAGCTTATGGACAAACCCCACTGAAGCTTTCTTT. Residues: CASSLWTNPTEAFF.

This clonotype was recorded many times. This rearrangement joins TRBV7-2 to TRBJ2-5; no clear D. The CDR3 contains 13 residues. V was trimmed by 3 bases and J by 5 bases, leaving 10 bases between them. Germline V gene data show CDR1 as SGHTA and CDR2 as FQGNSA. The CDR3 reads CASSLDAGETQYF. The CDR3 bases are TGTGCCAGCAGCTTGGACGCCGGGGAGACCCAGTACTTC.

This clonotype came up many times. The chain carries TRBV20-1 and TRBJ2-7, with D possibly TRBD1 on 5 matching bases. The CDR3 contains 13 residues. The germline gives CDR1 DFQATT, CDR2 SNEGSKA (reference sequence). Trimming shortened V by 5 bases and J by 2 bases, and 13 bases separated the two germline ends. CDR3 amino acids: CSAPMDNTYEQYF. In DNA, the CDR3 is TGCAGTGCTCCCATGGACAATACCTACGAGCAGTACTTC.

This clonotype was seen ten or more times. The V and J genes are TRBV10-3 and TRBJ2-5; D is unresolved. Trimming stripped 0 bases from V and 1 base from J, with 9 bases between. The germline gives CDR1 ENHRY, CDR2 SYGVKD. The CDR3 length is 15 residues. CDR3 nucleotide sequence: TGTGCCATCAGTGAGTCGTTGGGCGTCCAAGAGACCCAGTACTTC. Residues: CAISESLGVQETQYF.

CDR3 in amino acids: CASSREERGPYEQYYGYTF. The CDR3 bases are TGTGCCAGCAGTCGTGAGGAGCGGGGCCCCTACGAGCAGTACTATGGCTACACCTTC. The chain couples TRBV5-8 to TRBJ1-2; a possible D gene is TRBD1 (5 bases). The length of the CDR3 is 19 residues. CDR1 is SGHTS and CDR2 is YDEGEE in the germline V gene. V lost 5 bases, J lost 3 bases, and 29 bases lay in between.

This clonotype was observed many times. The chain employs TRBV6-6 and TRBJ2-5; D is perhaps TRBD2 (5 bases). CDR1 and CDR2 from the germline V gene are MNHNY and SVGAGI (reference sequence). Between the trimmed V and J ends, which lost 7 bases and 5 bases, there was a span of 11 bases. The CDR3 totals 12 residues. The CDR3 loop is CASKPGMETQYF. The DNA of the CDR3 is TGTGCCAGCAAACCGGGGATGGAGACCCAGTACTTC.

This clonotype has ten or more counts. The rearrangement links TRBV13 to TRBJ2-1; 8 bases match TRBD2. The V and J ends lost 5 bases and 5 bases, in that order; junction bases with no gene match: 14. Germline loops: CDR1 PRHDT, CDR2 FYEKMQ (reference sequence). CDR3 length equals 17 residues. The CDR3 protein is CASSRRTSSERNNEQFF. The CDR3 DNA is TGTGCCAGCAGCCGACGGACTAGCTCCGAACGGAACAATGAGCAGTTCTTC.

A few counts support this clonotype. A much larger clone is a single base away; this may be a read error. The CDR3 region is CSASGGQLAPYEQYF. Here the CDR3 DNA reads TGCAGTGCTAGTGGTGGGCAGCTAGCACCATACGAGCAGTACTTC. V usage is TRBV20-1 and J usage is TRBJ2-7; tentatively, D is TRBD2 (5 bases). CDR1 and CDR2 (germline): DFQATT, SNEGSKA (reference sequence). The CDR3 spans 15 residues. With 3 bases removed from V and 4 bases from J, the gap between germline ends came to 19 bases.

This clonotype has at least ten counts. This rearrangement joins TRBV12-3 or TRBV12-4 to TRBJ2-1; D not certain. The germline V and J ends were trimmed by 3 bases and 8 bases, with 11 bases remaining between them. This CDR3 has 13 residues. The CDR3 sequence: CASSFGENDEQFF. The CDR3 DNA reads as TGTGCCAGCAGTTTCGGAGAAAACGATGAGCAGTTCTTC.

V is TRBV12-3 or TRBV12-4 and J is TRBJ1-4; D call uncertain. CDR3 length: 14 amino acids. The V end lost 3 bases, the J end lost 8 bases, and 13 bases lay between the germline ends. This CDR3 is CASSFELSEEKLFF. The CDR3 bases are TGTGCCAGCAGTTTCGAGCTGTCGGAGGAAAAACTGTTTTTT.

This clonotype was observed at least ten times. The chain combines TRBV18 with TRBJ1-2; D is undetermined. Germline V gene sequence: CDR1 KGHSH, CDR2 LQKENI. CDR3 size: 13 residues. Trimming took 4 bases from V and 1 from J, leaving 7 bases between them. The CDR3 DNA is TGTGCCAGCTCACAGCAGAATAACTATGGCTACACCTTC. This codes for CASSQQNNYGYTF.

With respect to this clonotype: The junction departs from the called germline gene at one end, perhaps through a read error. The chain recombines TRBV24-1 with TRBJ2-1, with D possibly being TRBD1 or TRBD2 (7 bases each). Germline loops: CDR1 KGHDR, CDR2 SFDVKD. The CDR3 covers 17 residues. The CDR3 here is CATSDGGRGLPYNGQFF. The CDR3 DNA is TGTGCCACCAGTGATGGAGGGAGGGGGCTCCCCTACAATGGGCAGTTCTTC.

This clonotype was seen at least ten times. This chain connects TRBV28 to TRBJ1-2; 7 positions agree with TRBD1. The CDR3 extends over 16 amino acids. Germline values: CDR1 MDHEN, CDR2 SYDVKM. J lost 4 bases, V lost 3 bases, and 11 bases had no gene match. CDR3 nucleotide sequence: TGTGCCAGCAGTTTTCCCGTAACAGGGGAGAGCTATGGCTACACCTTC. Translation gives CASSFPVTGESYGYTF.

A remark on this clonotype: A much larger clonotype is one base distant, so this may be a read error. This chain connects TRBV5-1 to TRBJ2-5; D call uncertain. The V gene lost 1 base and the J gene lost 5 bases, with 15 bases spanning the gap. The CDR3 sequence is 15 residues long. Germline CDR1 reads SGHRS; CDR2 reads YFSETQ. For the CDR3, the DNA is TGCGCCAGCAGCTTGCCCGGATCTAGTTTGGAGACCCAGTACTTC. Translated: CASSLPGSSLETQYF.

This clonotype was seen only a few times. V is TRBV18 and J is TRBJ1-1; 7 bases match TRBD1. Germline CDR1 is KGHSH and CDR2 is LQKENI. The CDR3 extends over 14 amino acids. V dropped 3 bases and J dropped 3; count of bases not matched to a gene: 4. The CDR3 coding sequence is TGTGCCAGCTCACCTCCAGGGGGGTACACTGAAGCTTTCTTT. Its protein is CASSPPGGYTEAFF.